The 24 T cell receptor beta chains below were found in one sample sequenced in a study of cytomegalovirus exposure and HLA in healthy donors. PCR involved 60 Vbeta and 13 Jbeta primers. Clones were sequenced by immunoSEQ multiplex PCR, and TCRdb holds only the in-frame ones, with some missing. The repertoire holds 80,000 to 130,000 clones, with about 77% as singletons. Sequencing used PBMCs. Receptors originate from a woman under 30 in good health and CMV-seropositive.

The rearrangement links TRBV6-5 to TRBJ1-4; 10 nucleotides agree with TRBD1. The CDR3 consists of 15 residues. J was trimmed by 6 bases and V by 0 bases; bases with no gene match: 1. Germline V gene data show CDR1 as MNHEY and CDR2 as SVGAGI. The CDR3 nucleotides read TGTGCCAGCAGTTACTCCGGGACAGGGGATGAAAAACTGTTTTTT. Amino acid sequence: CASSYSGTGDEKLFF.

V gene TRBV6-5 combines with J gene TRBJ2-7, with 9 bases matching TRBD1. Germline CDR1 and CDR2: MNHEY and SVGAGI. There are 14 residues in the CDR3. V was clipped by 5 bases and J by 1 base; unmatched bases: 3. The CDR3 nucleotides read TGTGCCAGCAGTGTGGGACAGGGTTCCTACGAGCAGTACTTC. Amino acids: CASSVGQGSYEQYF.

The chain carries TRBV10-3 and TRBJ1-2, with D unresolved. Trimming removed 5 bases from V and 4 bases from J, with 5 bases in between. This CDR3 has 11 amino acids. Germline-derived CDR1 and CDR2 are ENHRY and SYGVKD. The CDR3 nucleotides are TGTGCCATCAGTCTCAGCTATGGCTACACCTTC. This sequence encodes CAISLSYGYTF.

The chain couples TRBV11-2 to TRBJ2-7; TRBD2 agrees at 12 bases. There are 15 residues in the CDR3. Germline lookup yields CDR1 SGHAT and CDR2 FQNNGV. V trimming: 3 bases; J trimming: 6 bases; junction bases outside the gene matches: 6. CDR3 bases: TGTGCCAGCAGCTTCCCTCCGACTAGCGGGGGCGAGCAGTACTTC. Amino acids: CASSFPPTSGGEQYF. The full variable domain, in which reference TRBV11-2 and TRBJ2-7 provide the parts outside the CDR3, is EAGVAQSPRYKIIEKRQSVAFWCNPISGHATLYWYQQILGQGPKLLIQFQNNGVVDDSQLPKDRFSAERLKGVDSTLKIQPAKLEDSAVYLCASSFPPTSGGEQYFGPGTRLTVT.

V is TRBV27 and J is TRBJ2-7; tentatively, D is TRBD1 (6 bases). The CDR3 contains 12 residues. CDR1 and CDR2 (germline): MNHEY, SMNVEV (reference sequence). The ends were cut back, 8 bases at V and 3 bases at J, with 11 bases in the middle. For the CDR3, the DNA is TGTGCCAGCGGAACAGGGCTCTACGAGCAGTACTTC. This encodes CASGTGLYEQYF.

V gene TRBV6-1 combines with J gene TRBJ1-5; no definite D call. V shed 0 bases and J shed 0 bases, with 3 bases lying between them. The CDR3 is 14 amino acids. Germline V lookup: CDR1 MNHNS, CDR2 SASEGT. In DNA form, the CDR3 reads TGTGCCAGCAGTGAAGCCTATAGCAATCAGCCCCAGCATTTT. Its protein is CASSEAYSNQPQHF.

J is TRBJ1-2 and V is TRBV15, with a possible D match to TRBD1 (6 bases). CDR1 is LNHNV and CDR2 is YYDKDF in the germline V gene (reference sequence). V lost 5 bases to trimming and J lost 4 bases, with 14 bases between them. This CDR3 is 14 amino acids long. The CDR3 reads CATSGGTQGYGYTF. The DNA of the CDR3 is TGTGCCACCAGCGGAGGTACACAGGGCTATGGCTACACCTTC.

Note on this clone: This sample includes further DNA sequences coding for the same CDR3. V usage is TRBV7-2 and J usage is TRBJ2-7; D remains unclear. Germline assignment: CDR1 SGHTA and CDR2 FQGNSA. The CDR3 has 12 amino acids. Between the trimmed V and J ends, which lost 2 bases and 7 bases, there was a span of 9 bases. This CDR3 is CASSLRRSEQYF. The CDR3 DNA is TGTGCCAGCAGCTTACGAAGGAGTGAGCAGTACTTC.

The V and J genes are TRBV5-1 and TRBJ2-7; 11 bases align to TRBD1. The CDR3 runs 15 residues. V lost 0 bases and J lost 7; bases outside the gene matches: 6. Germline V gene sequence: CDR1 SGHRS, CDR2 YFSETQ. The DNA of the CDR3 is TGCGCCAGCAGCTTGGGAGGACAGGGGGCTCGGGAGCAGTACTTC. It yields the protein CASSLGGQGAREQYF.

The V call is TRBV6-5, the J call TRBJ2-2, with 7 positions matching TRBD2. CDR1 and CDR2 from the germline V gene are MNHEY and SVGAGI. J gave up 3 bases and V 6 bases, and 4 bases lay outside the gene matches. This CDR3 spans 14 amino acids. The CDR3: CASRKTSDTGELFF. CDR3 sequence (DNA): TGTGCCAGCAGGAAAACTAGCGACACCGGGGAGCTGTTTTTT.

The J gene is TRBJ2-4, the V gene TRBV9, with 8 nucleotides matching TRBD2. Germline V gene sequence: CDR1 SGDLS, CDR2 YYNGEE. The CDR3 is 15 amino acids. V lost 3 bases, J lost 3 bases, and 5 bases stayed unmatched. CDR3 protein: CASSGAGGSKNIQYF. The CDR3 DNA is TGTGCCAGCAGCGGGGCGGGGGGTAGCAAAAACATTCAGTACTTC. Variable domain in full (rest from reference TRBV9 and TRBJ2-4): DSGVTQTPKHLITATGQRVTLRCSPRSGDLSVYWYQQSLDQGLQFLIQYYNGEERAKGNILERFSAQQFPDLHSELNLSSLELGDSALYFCASSGAGGSKNIQYFGAGTRLSVL.

The chain combines TRBV18 with TRBJ1-1, with unresolved D. This CDR3 spans 13 amino acids. Per germline, CDR1 KGHSH and CDR2 LQKENI. Between the trimmed V and J ends, which lost 6 bases and 0 bases, there was a span of 8 bases. The CDR3 reads CASSHSLNTEAFF. The CDR3 DNA follows: TGTGCCAGCTCGCACAGTTTGAACACTGAAGCTTTCTTT.

The chain recombines TRBV28 with TRBJ2-7; the D gene is possibly TRBD1 (5 bases). The germline CDR1 and CDR2 sequences are MDHEN and SYDVKM. There are 13 residues in the CDR3. V was shortened by 3 bases and J by 4 bases, with 10 bases between the two germline ends. CDR3 in amino acids: CASSFPGLYEQYF. The CDR3 nucleotides read TGTGCCAGCAGTTTTCCAGGGCTGTACGAGCAGTACTTC.

This chain connects TRBV2 to TRBJ2-1; TRBD2 aligns across 8 bases. With 2 bases clipped from V and 8 bases from J, the junction kept 8 bases outside the gene matches. This CDR3 is 15 amino acids long. Germline CDR1 SNHLY, CDR2 FYNNEI. CDR3 sequence reads: CASSESGGGTDEQFF. In DNA, the CDR3 is TGTGCCAGCAGTGAATCGGGAGGGGGGACGGATGAGCAGTTCTTC.

This clone was picked up a small number of times. V is TRBV27 and J is TRBJ1-1; the D gene is possibly TRBD1 (6 bases). Germline V gene lookup returns CDR1 MNHEY and CDR2 SMNVEV (reference sequence). The CDR3 sequence is 16 residues long. Trimming took 7 bases from V and 3 from J, leaving 21 bases between them. For the CDR3, the DNA is TGTGCCAGCAAGTTCGGGACACCAACGGGATACACTGAAGCTTTCTTT. It specifies CASKFGTPTGYTEAFF.

This clone occurred a few times. V usage is TRBV10-3 and J usage is TRBJ2-3, with 10 bases aligning to TRBD1. This CDR3 is built from 17 residues. Trimming at V came to 3 bases and at J to 4 bases, leaving 10 bases not matched to a gene. Germline-derived CDR1 and CDR2 are ENHRY and SYGVKD. The CDR3 spells CAISDASGQGFSDTQYF. CDR3 nucleotide sequence: TGTGCCATCAGTGACGCGTCGGGACAGGGGTTCTCAGATACGCAGTATTTT.

This clone was found a few times. V and J are TRBV9 and TRBJ2-1; TRBD2 aligns across 7 bases. This CDR3 has 14 residues. V was clipped by 0 bases and J by 7 bases; unmatched bases: 4. Germline V gene sequence: CDR1 SGDLS, CDR2 YYNGEE. CDR3 protein: CASSVAGGWNEQFF. The DNA of the CDR3 is TGTGCCAGCAGCGTAGCGGGAGGTTGGAATGAGCAGTTCTTC.

The chain links TRBV25-1 to TRBJ2-1; no definite D call. Germline V lookup: CDR1 MGHDK, CDR2 SYGVNS. Trimming removed 6 bases at V and 2 bases at J, with 5 bases between. The CDR3 contains 12 residues. CDR3 region: CASREPYNEQFF. The DNA of the CDR3 is TGTGCCAGCAGGGAGCCCTACAATGAGCAGTTCTTC.

The genes are TRBV29-1 and TRBJ1-5; weak D call: TRBD1 (5 bases). The CDR3 has 13 amino acids. Germline-derived CDR1 and CDR2 are SQVTM and ANQGSEA. Trimming took 6 bases from V and 3 from J, leaving 12 bases between them. The CDR3 spells CSVTGDNNQPQHF. DNA for the CDR3: TGCAGCGTGACGGGGGATAACAATCAGCCCCAGCATTTT.

This chain uses TRBV11-1 with TRBJ2-3; D is perhaps TRBD2 (6 bases). V dropped 8 bases and J dropped 2 bases, with 23 bases sitting between them. This CDR3 has 17 residues. Germline V gene data show CDR1 as SGHAT and CDR2 as FQDESV (reference sequence). This chain's CDR3 is CASALRRVTKPTDTQYF. DNA for the CDR3: TGTGCCAGCGCCCTGCGGAGGGTGACTAAGCCCACAGATACGCAGTATTTT.

This clone was counted a single time. The rearrangement links TRBV19 to TRBJ2-5; D is possibly TRBD2 (5 bases). V was shortened by 7 bases and J by 4 bases, with 10 bases between the two germline ends. Germline V CDR1 and CDR2: LNHDA, SQIVND (reference sequence). The CDR3 contains 12 residues. In DNA, the CDR3 is TGTGCCAGTACCTCTCGGGGAGAGACCCAGTACTTC. Translation: CASTSRGETQYF.

J is TRBJ1-2 and V is TRBV4-1; D not certain. The germline V and J ends were trimmed by 2 bases and 0 bases, with 10 bases remaining between them. The germline V gene has CDR1 MGHRA and CDR2 YSYEKL. The CDR3 is made up of 15 amino acids. For the CDR3, the DNA is TGCGCCAGCAGCCAAACCAGGATTCCTAACTATGGCTACACCTTC. Its protein product is CASSQTRIPNYGYTF.

The CDR3 region is CASSSSGRPPASYNEQFF. In DNA form, the CDR3 reads TGTGCCAGCAGTTCTAGCGGGAGGCCCCCAGCCTCCTACAATGAGCAGTTCTTC. J is TRBJ2-1 and V is TRBV2, with 11 bases that match TRBD2. Trimming cost V 5 bases and J 0 bases; bases outside gene matches: 9. The CDR3 covers 18 residues. Germline V CDR1 and CDR2: SNHLY, FYNNEI. Combining the CDR3 with reference TRBV2 and TRBJ2-1 gives the whole variable domain EPEVTQTPSHQVTQMGQEVILRCVPISNHLYFYWYRQILGQKVEFLVSFYNNEISEKSEIFDDQFSVERPDGSNFTLKIRSTKLEDSAMYFCASSSSGRPPASYNEQFFGPGTRLTVL.

The gene calls are TRBV5-6 and TRBJ2-3; perhaps TRBD2 as D (6 bases). Germline assignment: CDR1 SGHDT and CDR2 YYEEEE. Trimming took 0 bases from V and 1 from J, leaving 9 bases between them. There are 15 residues in the CDR3. The CDR3 DNA reads TGTGCCAGCAGCTTGGCCGGGGGACGCACAGATACGCAGTATTTT. This encodes CASSLAGGRTDTQYF.